This is a list of T cell receptor beta chains from one sample in a study of shared clonotypes between healthy human individuals. Generated by immunoSEQ multiplex PCR, the TCRdb table keeps only in-frame clones and is missing some. The data contain around 1.9 million clones, 80% to 95% of them seen just once; the ten biggest clones take up around 1.7%. The sample taken for sequencing was naive CD8+ T cells from PBMCs. These receptors were obtained from a man in his late teens or twenties in good health. Some clones in this sample may be carry-over from other donors' samples. CDR3s include the opening cysteine and the closing phenylalanine or tryptophan. The order of the fields is CDR3 length, clone size, D gene, V gene, J gene, CDR3 DNA, CDR3 protein. D genes are given only for firm matches. A clone size is listed for some rows: how often the clone was seen (once, few, many), or a class if it is expanded.

CDR3 length: 13; clone size: few; D gene: NA; V gene: TRBV29-1; J gene: TRBJ2-2; CDR3 DNA: TGCAGCGTTGCTGGACAGTACACCGGGGAGCTGTTTTTT; CDR3 protein: CSVAGQYTGELFF
CDR3 length: 13; clone size: NA; D gene: TRBD2; V gene: TRBV2; J gene: TRBJ2-7; CDR3 DNA: TGTGCCAGCAACGGGACTAGGTCCTACGAGCAGTACTTC; CDR3 protein: CASNGTRSYEQYF
CDR3 length: 16; clone size: NA; D gene: TRBD2; V gene: TRBV9; J gene: TRBJ2-3; CDR3 DNA: TGTGCCAGCAGCGTAGGGGCTAGCGGGAGGGCAGATACGCAGTATTTT; CDR3 protein: CASSVGASGRADTQYF
CDR3 length: 16; clone size: NA; D gene: TRBD2; V gene: TRBV27; J gene: TRBJ2-7; CDR3 DNA: TGTGCCAGCAGTTCCGGACTAGCGGGAGAGTTAGGCGAGCAGTACTTC; CDR3 protein: CASSSGLAGELGEQYF
CDR3 length: 13; clone size: NA; D gene: NA; V gene: TRBV6-1; J gene: TRBJ2-7; CDR3 DNA: TGTGCCAGCAGTGAAGGGGGAGAATACGAGCAGTACTTC; CDR3 protein: CASSEGGEYEQYF
CDR3 length: 17; clone size: NA; D gene: TRBD1; V gene: TRBV28; J gene: TRBJ1-2; CDR3 DNA: TGTGCCAGCAGTTTCCTCCGGACCGGGACAGTCCTCTATGGCTACACCTTC; CDR3 protein: CASSFLRTGTVLYGYTF
CDR3 length: 15; clone size: NA; D gene: NA; V gene: TRBV4-1; J gene: TRBJ1-6; CDR3 DNA: TGCGCCAGCAGCCCAGCCGGGACAAATAATTCACCCCTCCACTTT; CDR3 protein: CASSPAGTNNSPLHF
CDR3 length: 14; clone size: NA; D gene: NA; V gene: TRBV27; J gene: TRBJ2-7; CDR3 DNA: TGTGCCAGCAGCATCGCAGGCTCAACCTACGAGCAGTACTTC; CDR3 protein: CASSIAGSTYEQYF
CDR3 length: 15; clone size: NA; D gene: TRBD1; V gene: TRBV6-5; J gene: TRBJ2-1; CDR3 DNA: TGTGCCAGCAGTCCAGGACAGGGTTTCTACAATGAGCAGTTCTTC; CDR3 protein: CASSPGQGFYNEQFF
CDR3 length: 22; clone size: NA; D gene: TRBD2; V gene: TRBV19; J gene: TRBJ2-2; CDR3 DNA: TGTGCCAGTAGTATAGACCTACTAGCGGGAGGGCCGAATGGCGACCATACCGGGGAGCTGTTTTTT; CDR3 protein: CASSIDLLAGGPNGDHTGELFF
CDR3 length: 11; clone size: NA; D gene: NA; V gene: TRBV6-5; J gene: TRBJ2-7; CDR3 DNA: TGTGCCAGCGGCGGTACATACGAGCAGTACTTC; CDR3 protein: CASGGTYEQYF
CDR3 length: 12; clone size: NA; D gene: NA; V gene: TRBV28; J gene: TRBJ1-5; CDR3 DNA: TGTGCTATCGCCGGGGTAGGTCAGCCCCAGCATTTT; CDR3 protein: CAIAGVGQPQHF
CDR3 length: 13; clone size: NA; D gene: NA; V gene: TRBV6-4; J gene: TRBJ2-3; CDR3 DNA: TGTGCCAGCAGTGACAGGCTCCTGGATACGCAGTATTTT; CDR3 protein: CASSDRLLDTQYF
CDR3 length: 15; clone size: NA; D gene: NA; V gene: TRBV5-1; J gene: TRBJ2-7; CDR3 DNA: TGCGCCAGCAGACGTGGGACTGCGAGCTCCTACGAGCAGTACTTC; CDR3 protein: CASRRGTASSYEQYF
CDR3 length: 16; clone size: NA; D gene: NA; V gene: TRBV6-5; J gene: TRBJ2-5; CDR3 DNA: TGTGCCAGCAGTTACTTTGGGGGTCTGGGGGAAGAGACCCAGTACTTC; CDR3 protein: CASSYFGGLGEETQYF
CDR3 length: 14; clone size: NA; D gene: TRBD1; V gene: TRBV27; J gene: TRBJ2-5; CDR3 DNA: TGTGCCAGCAGTTTAGGACAGGGCGGAGAGACCCAGTACTTC; CDR3 protein: CASSLGQGGETQYF
CDR3 length: 15; clone size: NA; D gene: NA; V gene: TRBV27; J gene: TRBJ2-7; CDR3 DNA: TGTGCCAGCAGTCCCCGGGAATACAAAGCCTACGAGCAGTACTTC; CDR3 protein: CASSPREYKAYEQYF
CDR3 length: 13; clone size: NA; D gene: NA; V gene: TRBV28; J gene: TRBJ1-1; CDR3 DNA: TGTGCCAGCAGTTTCAGGGGTAGGACTGAAGCTTTCTTT; CDR3 protein: CASSFRGRTEAFF
CDR3 length: 16; clone size: NA; D gene: NA; V gene: TRBV27; J gene: TRBJ1-2; CDR3 DNA: TGTGCCAGCAGTTACTCCTTGGGGGCTGTGAGTTATGGCTACACCTTC; CDR3 protein: CASSYSLGAVSYGYTF
CDR3 length: 17; clone size: NA; D gene: NA; V gene: TRBV10-3; J gene: TRBJ2-7; CDR3 DNA: TGTGCCATCAGTGAGAGAGTTTGGGGGGCGTCGGGATACGAGCAGTACTTC; CDR3 protein: CAISERVWGASGYEQYF
CDR3 length: 16; clone size: NA; D gene: TRBD2; V gene: TRBV27; J gene: TRBJ2-7; CDR3 DNA: TGTGCCAGCAGTTTACTGACTAGCGGGGGATCCTACGAGCAGTACTTC; CDR3 protein: CASSLLTSGGSYEQYF
CDR3 length: 15; clone size: NA; D gene: TRBD1; V gene: TRBV30; J gene: TRBJ1-5; CDR3 DNA: TGTGCCTGGAGTGTACAGGGGGCAGGCAATCAGCCCCAGCATTTT; CDR3 protein: CAWSVQGAGNQPQHF
CDR3 length: 14; clone size: NA; D gene: NA; V gene: TRBV19; J gene: TRBJ2-7; CDR3 DNA: TGTGCCAGTAGTATGGGACACGGGTTCTACGAGCAGTACTTC; CDR3 protein: CASSMGHGFYEQYF
CDR3 length: 14; clone size: NA; D gene: NA; V gene: TRBV28; J gene: TRBJ2-7; CDR3 DNA: TGTGCCAGCAGTTTTAGGGATAGCTCCTACGAGCAGTACTTC; CDR3 protein: CASSFRDSSYEQYF
CDR3 length: 14; clone size: NA; D gene: TRBD1; V gene: TRBV9; J gene: TRBJ2-7; CDR3 DNA: TGTGCCAGCAGCGCCGAGGACAGGGCTGACGAGCAGTACTTC; CDR3 protein: CASSAEDRADEQYF
CDR3 length: 13; clone size: NA; D gene: NA; V gene: TRBV4-1; J gene: TRBJ2-7; CDR3 DNA: TGCGCCAGCAGCCAAGGGAACTACTACGAGCAGTACTTC; CDR3 protein: CASSQGNYYEQYF
CDR3 length: 15; clone size: NA; D gene: TRBD2; V gene: TRBV19; J gene: TRBJ2-1; CDR3 DNA: TGTGCCAGTTCTCCGTTAGCGGGAGAGAACAATGAGCAGTTCTTC; CDR3 protein: CASSPLAGENNEQFF
CDR3 length: 15; clone size: NA; D gene: TRBD1; V gene: TRBV7-2; J gene: TRBJ2-7; CDR3 DNA: TGTGCCAGCAGCTCCCGACAGGGAGCGAGGGGAGAGCAGTACTTC; CDR3 protein: CASSSRQGARGEQYF
CDR3 length: 16; clone size: NA; D gene: TRBD1; V gene: TRBV7-2; J gene: TRBJ1-2; CDR3 DNA: TGTGCCAGCAGCTTACTAAGGACAGGGGATAACTATGGCTACACCTTC; CDR3 protein: CASSLLRTGDNYGYTF
CDR3 length: 17; clone size: NA; D gene: TRBD2; V gene: TRBV7-9; J gene: TRBJ2-1; CDR3 DNA: TGTGCCAGCACCGGGGCCCGACTAGCGGGAGTGTTCAATGAGCAGTTCTTC; CDR3 protein: CASTGARLAGVFNEQFF